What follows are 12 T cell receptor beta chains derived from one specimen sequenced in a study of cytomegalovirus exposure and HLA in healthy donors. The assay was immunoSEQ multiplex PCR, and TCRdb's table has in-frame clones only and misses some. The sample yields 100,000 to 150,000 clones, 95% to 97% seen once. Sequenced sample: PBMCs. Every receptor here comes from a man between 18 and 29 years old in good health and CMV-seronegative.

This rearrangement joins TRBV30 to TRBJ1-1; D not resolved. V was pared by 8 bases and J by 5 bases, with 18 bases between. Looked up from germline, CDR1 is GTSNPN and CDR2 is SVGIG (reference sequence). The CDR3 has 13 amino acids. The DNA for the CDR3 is TGTGCCCTGCAGGCCCTCCGCGGGACTGAAGCTTTCTTT. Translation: CALQALRGTEAFF.

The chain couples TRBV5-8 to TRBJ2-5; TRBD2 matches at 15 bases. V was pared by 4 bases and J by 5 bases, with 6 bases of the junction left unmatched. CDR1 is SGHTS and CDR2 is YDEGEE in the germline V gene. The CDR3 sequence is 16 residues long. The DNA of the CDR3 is TGTGCCAGCAGCCCGGGACTAGCGGGGGGCCGGGAGACCCAGTACTTC. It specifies CASSPGLAGGRETQYF.

The CDR3 is CASSPKREGLNTGELFF. The CDR3 nucleotides are TGCGCCAGCAGCCCTAAGCGGGAGGGCCTCAACACCGGGGAGCTGTTTTTT. The V gene is TRBV5-1, the J gene TRBJ2-2, with 10 bases fitting TRBD2. There are 17 residues in the CDR3. The ends lost 4 bases at V and 2 bases at J; junction bases unmatched: 8. Germline-derived CDR1 and CDR2 are SGHRS and YFSETQ.

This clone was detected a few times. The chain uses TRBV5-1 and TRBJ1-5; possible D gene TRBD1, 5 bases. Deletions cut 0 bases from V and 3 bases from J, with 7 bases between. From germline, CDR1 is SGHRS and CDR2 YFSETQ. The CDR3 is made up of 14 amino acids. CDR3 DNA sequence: TGCGCCAGCAGCTTGGCGGGGGTCAATCAGCCCCAGCATTTT. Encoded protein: CASSLAGVNQPQHF.

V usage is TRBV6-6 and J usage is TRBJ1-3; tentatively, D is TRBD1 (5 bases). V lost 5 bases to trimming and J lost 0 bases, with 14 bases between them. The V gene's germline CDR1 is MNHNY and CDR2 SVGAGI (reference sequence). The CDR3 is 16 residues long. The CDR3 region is CASSPRTPYSGNTIYF. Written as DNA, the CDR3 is TGTGCCAGCAGTCCTAGGACACCATACTCTGGAAACACCATATATTTT.

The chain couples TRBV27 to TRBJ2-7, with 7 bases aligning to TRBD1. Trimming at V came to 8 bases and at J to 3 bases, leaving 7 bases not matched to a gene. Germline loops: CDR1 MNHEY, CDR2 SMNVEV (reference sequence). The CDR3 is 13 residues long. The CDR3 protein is CASRSDRSYEQYF. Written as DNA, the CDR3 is TGTGCCAGCCGCTCGGACAGGAGCTACGAGCAGTACTTC.

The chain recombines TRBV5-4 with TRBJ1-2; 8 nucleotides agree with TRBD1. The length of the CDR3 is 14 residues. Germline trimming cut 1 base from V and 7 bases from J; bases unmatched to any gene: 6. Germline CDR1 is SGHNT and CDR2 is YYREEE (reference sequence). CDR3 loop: CASSLQDRDSGYTF. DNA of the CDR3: TGTGCCAGCAGCTTGCAGGACAGGGATTCTGGCTACACCTTC.

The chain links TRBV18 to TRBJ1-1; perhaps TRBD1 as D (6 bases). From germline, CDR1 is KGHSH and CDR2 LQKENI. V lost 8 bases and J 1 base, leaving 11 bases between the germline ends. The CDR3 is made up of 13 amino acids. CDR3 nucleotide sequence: TGTGCCAGCCGAGGGACACCGAACACTGAAGCTTTCTTT. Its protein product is CASRGTPNTEAFF. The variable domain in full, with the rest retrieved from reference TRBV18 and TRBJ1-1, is NAGVMQNPRHLVRRRGQEARLRCSPMKGHSHVYWYRQLPEEGLKFMVYLQKENIIDESGMPKERFSAEFPKEGPSILRIQQVVRGDSAAYFCASRGTPNTEAFFGQGTRLTVV.

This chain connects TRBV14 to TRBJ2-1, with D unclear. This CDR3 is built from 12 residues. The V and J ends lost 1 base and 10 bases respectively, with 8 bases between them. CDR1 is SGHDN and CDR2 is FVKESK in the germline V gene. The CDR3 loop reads CASSQGVREQFF. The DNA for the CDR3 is TGTGCCAGCAGCCAAGGAGTGCGGGAGCAGTTCTTC. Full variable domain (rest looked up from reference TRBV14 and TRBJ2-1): EAGVTQFPSHSVIEKGQTVTLRCDPISGHDNLYWYRRVMGKEIKFLLHFVKESKQDESGMPNNRFLAERTGGTYSTLKVQPAELEDSGVYFCASSQGVREQFFGPGTRLTVL.

The CDR3 sequence: CASSPIEHTGANTIYF. The CDR3 region has the DNA TGTGCCAGCTCACCGATAGAGCACACAGGCGCAAACACCATATATTTT. The chain is built from TRBV18 and TRBJ1-3, with D possibly TRBD1 on 5 matching bases. CDR3 length: 16 amino acids. In germline, CDR1 is KGHSH, CDR2 LQKENI. Trimming took off 3 bases at V and 6 bases at J, with 18 bases between the two ends.

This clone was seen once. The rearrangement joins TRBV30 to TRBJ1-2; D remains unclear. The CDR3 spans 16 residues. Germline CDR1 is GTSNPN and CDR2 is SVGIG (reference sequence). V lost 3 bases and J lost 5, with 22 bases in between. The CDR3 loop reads CAWSVGVRAGIYGYTF. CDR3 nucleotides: TGTGCCTGGAGCGTGGGAGTGCGCGCAGGAATATATGGCTACACCTTC.

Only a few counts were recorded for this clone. CDR3 in amino acids: CASSPTGYEQYF. The CDR3 bases are TGTGCCAGCAGCCCTACAGGGTACGAGCAGTACTTC. The chain employs TRBV7-9 and TRBJ2-7; a possible D gene is TRBD1 (6 bases). Deletions cut 5 bases from V and 4 bases from J, with 9 bases between. Germline loops: CDR1 SEHNR, CDR2 FQNEAQ (reference sequence). The length of the CDR3 is 12 residues. The full variable domain, with the rest looked up from reference TRBV7-9 and TRBJ2-7, is DTGVSQNPRHKITKRGQNVTFRCDPISEHNRLYWYRQTLGQGPEFLTYFQNEAQLEKSRLLSDRFSAERPKGSFSTLEIQRTEQGDSAMYLCASSPTGYEQYFGPGTRLTVT.